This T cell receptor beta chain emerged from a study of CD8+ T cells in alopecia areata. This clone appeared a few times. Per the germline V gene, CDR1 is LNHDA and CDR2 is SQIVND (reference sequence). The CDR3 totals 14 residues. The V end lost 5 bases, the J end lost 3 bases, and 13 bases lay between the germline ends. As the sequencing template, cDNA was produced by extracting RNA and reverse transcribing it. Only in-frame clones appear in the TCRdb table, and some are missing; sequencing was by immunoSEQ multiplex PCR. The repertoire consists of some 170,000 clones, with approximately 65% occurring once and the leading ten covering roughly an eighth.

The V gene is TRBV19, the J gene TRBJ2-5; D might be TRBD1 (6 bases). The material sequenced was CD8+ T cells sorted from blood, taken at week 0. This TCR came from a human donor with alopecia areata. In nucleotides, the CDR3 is TGTGCCAGTAGTGAGATGGGGGCCGAAGAGACCCAGTACTTC. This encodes CASSEMGAEETQYF.